The 8 T cell receptor beta chains below all came from one sample that was sequenced in a study of glioma-infiltrating T cells after dendritic cell vaccination. The repertoire was sequenced with immunoSEQ multiplex PCR; TCRdb's copy has only in-frame clones and lacks some. The sample yields 65,000 or so clones, around nine tenths seen once. Described time point: after dendritic cell vaccination, including at tumor progression/relapse. The sample here was blood, taken after dendritic cell vaccination. The receptor set was obtained from a human donor with glioblastoma.

J is TRBJ1-1 and V is TRBV10-3; D unclear. CDR1 and CDR2 from the germline V gene are ENHRY and SYGVKD. Deletions cut 10 bases from V and 4 bases from J, with 10 bases between. The CDR3 consists of 11 residues. As DNA, the CDR3 is TGTGCCACAGTGGGGAGCACTGAAGCTTTCTTT. As protein: CATVGSTEAFF.

The V gene is TRBV5-1, the J gene TRBJ1-4; 11 bases agree with TRBD1. Per germline, CDR1 SGHRS and CDR2 YFSETQ. This CDR3 region has 16 residues. V dropped 0 bases and J dropped 8; count of bases not matched to a gene: 6. CDR3 bases: TGCGCCAGCAGCTTGGCTGGGACAGGGGGTAGGGAAAAACTGTTTTTT. Translated: CASSLAGTGGREKLFF.

Notes on this clone: Since the CDR3 does not end with the conserved phenylalanine or tryptophan, this likely comes from a read error. The chain carries TRBV9 and TRBJ1-1, with 8 bases lining up with TRBD1. The germline V gene encodes CDR1 SGDLS and CDR2 YYNGEE. The CDR3 is 15 residues long. Trimming removed 4 bases from V and 5 bases from J; junction bases left unmatched: 10. CDR3 bases: TGTGCCAGCAGCTCTAGAGGGACAGGAAGGACTGAAGCTTTCCTT. It encodes CASSSRGTGRTEAFL.

The V gene is TRBV6-5, the J gene TRBJ2-3, with TRBD1 identical over 7 bases. The length of the CDR3 is 15 residues. The junction had 12 bases not matched to a gene; V was cut back by 6 bases and J by 6 bases. The germline V gene has CDR1 MNHEY and CDR2 SVGAGI. Here the CDR3 reads CASRRSTGWGDTQYF. The CDR3 bases are TGTGCCAGCAGAAGGTCGACAGGGTGGGGGGATACGCAGTATTTT.

The gene calls are TRBV19 and TRBJ2-1, with 10 bases lining up with TRBD2. CDR3 size: 20 residues. Germline loops: CDR1 LNHDA, CDR2 SQIVND (reference sequence). With 4 bases clipped from V and 0 bases from J, the junction kept 15 bases outside the gene matches. In DNA form, the CDR3 reads TGTGCCAGTAGTAGCCCCGGGGCTCTAGCGGGAGTCCGCTCCTACAATGAGCAGTTCTTC. Protein product: CASSSPGALAGVRSYNEQFF.

DNA of the CDR3: TGTGCCAGCAGCCCAGAGGGACAGGGGAACACTGAAGCTTTCTTT. This sequence encodes CASSPEGQGNTEAFF. The genes are TRBV9 and TRBJ1-1, with 9 bases aligning to TRBD1. In germline, CDR1 is SGDLS, CDR2 YYNGEE. The CDR3 sequence is 15 residues long. V shed 4 bases, J shed 1 base, and the junction held 5 bases outside the gene matches.

This clone was found a few times. CDR3 bases: TGTGCCAGCAGTGAACCGGGACAGGGGGCTTCGGGCAATGAGCAGTTCTTC. This sequence encodes CASSEPGQGASGNEQFF. This rearrangement joins TRBV6-1 to TRBJ2-1; 12 bases align to TRBD1. In germline, CDR1 is MNHNS, CDR2 SASEGT. J lost 6 bases, V lost 2 bases, and 8 bases had no gene match. The CDR3 extends over 17 amino acids.

The genes are TRBV18 and TRBJ1-1; possibly TRBD1 for D (6 bases). CDR1 and CDR2 (germline): KGHSH, LQKENI. The CDR3 length is 17 residues. The germline V and J ends were trimmed by 1 base and 3 bases, with 18 bases remaining between them. CDR3 in amino acids: CASSPQPGVKGYTEAFF. CDR3 coding DNA: TGTGCCAGCTCACCACAGCCAGGGGTAAAGGGCTACACTGAAGCTTTCTTT. Drawing the rest from reference TRBV18 and TRBJ1-1, the complete variable domain is NAGVMQNPRHLVRRRGQEARLRCSPMKGHSHVYWYRQLPEEGLKFMVYLQKENIIDESGMPKERFSAEFPKEGPSILRIQQVVRGDSAAYFCASSPQPGVKGYTEAFFGQGTRLTVV.